This T cell receptor beta chain was captured by sequencing in a study of spatial heterogeneity in lung cancer. Study context: Detected beta-chain sequences consistently exceeded alpha-chain sequences. Raw-read counts averaged over ten per unique TCR and UMI combination.

The time point here: sample taken at primary tumor resection. The input material, whole RNA from tumor, nontumor lung or frozen PBMC, was sequenced unsorted. A unique molecular identifier was carried by every single TCR cDNA molecule. MiXCR, applied by TCRdb to the 5' RACE reads, yields one record per CDR3 protein. The sample carries around 1,500 distinct CDR3 sequences, roughly 50% recorded once. Study-level findings and limits: Blood showed ubiquitous tumor TCRs more often at resection than at routine follow-up.

This clonotype has a handful of counts. What it binds is unknown. V shed 3 bases, J shed 7 bases, and the junction held 5 bases outside the gene matches. Germline lookup yields CDR1 LGHNA and CDR2 YSLEER. The CDR3 extends over 16 amino acids. This sequence was found in a female donor with early-stage non-small cell lung cancer. The specimen comprised PBMCs, sampled at surgery. The J gene is TRBJ2-2, the V gene TRBV4-3; 13 bases are a match to TRBD2. The CDR3 nucleotides are TGCGCCAGCAGCCAGACTAGCGGGGGGCAGGGCGGGGAGCTGTTTTTT. It codes for CASSQTSGGQGGELFF.